The T cell receptor (beta chain) described here comes from a study of shared clonotypes between healthy human individuals. For the study at large: Every donor yielded three CD4 naive, three CD4 memory, two CD8 naive and one CD8 memory plate.

The data were produced by immunoSEQ multiplex PCR, yet TCRdb's version contains in-frame clones alone and is incomplete. The top ten hold around 0.13% of the sample, which has some 2,100,000 clones, roughly 95% seen once. The sequence came from a man aged 18-30 years in good health. Source material: naive CD4+ T cells sorted from blood. The subset is: CD45RA+ positively selected.

DNA for the CDR3: TGTGCCAGCGGCCCAAAATACGAGCAGTACTTC. Protein: CASGPKYEQYF. This chain links TRBV7-2 with TRBJ2-7; D not resolved. The V end was cut by 8 bases, the J end by 4 bases, with 9 bases between. The CDR3 has 11 residues. Germline V lookup: CDR1 SGHTA, CDR2 FQGNSA.